The next 10 T cell receptor beta chains were all read from a single sample in a study of shared clonotypes between healthy human individuals. Method: immunoSEQ multiplex PCR; TCRdb's copy keeps in-frame clones and lacks some. Among around 2,100,000 clones, about 95% were seen once, and the ten largest hold 1% to 1.5%. Naive CD8 cells comprised CD45RO-negative, CCR7-positively selected cells, excluding terminally differentiated effector memory CD45RA+ cells. Material: naive CD8+ T cells sorted from blood. Source of these receptors: a man aged 18 to 30 in good health.

V usage is TRBV7-9 and J usage is TRBJ1-1; a weak D match, TRBD1 (6 bases). V lost 11 bases and J lost 11, with 21 bases in between. The CDR3 is 12 amino acids. Germline lookup yields CDR1 SEHNR and CDR2 FQNEAQ (reference sequence). CDR3 region: CAVGGGIDRAFF. The CDR3 nucleotides read TGTGCCGTAGGCGGGGGCATCGATAGGGCTTTCTTT. Complete variable domain (other parts from reference TRBV7-9 and TRBJ1-1): DTGVSQNPRHKITKRGQNVTFRCDPISEHNRLYWYRQTLGQGPEFLTYFQNEAQLEKSRLLSDRFSAERPKGSFSTLEIQRTEQGDSAMYLCAVGGGIDRAFFGQGTRLTVV.

The rearrangement links TRBV7-8 to TRBJ2-5, with 12 bases identical to TRBD2. J lost 4 bases, V lost 5 bases, and 8 bases had no gene match. The CDR3 runs 16 residues. The germline V gene has CDR1 SGHVS and CDR2 FQNEAQ. The CDR3 DNA is TGTGCCAGCAGCCCTGGACTAGCGGGACCCGGAGAGACCCAGTACTTC. Amino acid sequence: CASSPGLAGPGETQYF.

The genes are TRBV27 and TRBJ2-7; tentative D call: TRBD2 (6 bases). This CDR3 is 14 amino acids long. The V gene's germline CDR1 is MNHEY and CDR2 SMNVEV (reference sequence). Trimming stripped 6 bases from V and 2 bases from J, with 14 bases between. The CDR3: CASRPRGSPYEQYF. In DNA form, the CDR3 reads TGTGCCAGCAGGCCACGGGGGTCTCCCTACGAGCAGTACTTC.

This sequence joins TRBV27 and TRBJ1-1, with 10 bases aligning to TRBD1. This CDR3 contains 19 residues. Germline lookup yields CDR1 MNHEY and CDR2 SMNVEV (reference sequence). Trimming took 7 bases from V and 3 from J; bases not matched to a gene: 20. Written as DNA, the CDR3 is TGTGCCAGCATTCCCTCCCCGCCGGGACAGGGGCCGACGGACACTGAAGCTTTCTTT. Amino acid sequence: CASIPSPPGQGPTDTEAFF.

The gene calls are TRBV7-8 and TRBJ1-2, with 7 bases lining up with TRBD1. Germline-derived CDR1 and CDR2 are SGHVS and FQNEAQ. The ends lost 3 bases at V and 8 bases at J; junction bases unmatched: 6. The CDR3 has 13 residues. CDR3 loop: CASSFRDSRGYTF. In nucleotides, the CDR3 is TGTGCCAGCAGCTTTCGGGACAGCCGGGGCTACACCTTC.

The chain recombines TRBV29-1 with TRBJ2-1; a possible D gene is TRBD2 (6 bases). Germline V gene data show CDR1 as SQVTM and CDR2 as ANQGSEA. The V end was cut by 4 bases, the J end by 6 bases, with 22 bases between. CDR3 length: 16 amino acids. This CDR3 is CSVVGVAALVGNEQFF. In nucleotides, the CDR3 is TGCAGCGTTGTTGGGGTAGCGGCCTTAGTGGGCAATGAGCAGTTCTTC.

This clone was detected only once. With a much larger clone just one base away, this may be a read error. Other DNA sequences in this sample translate to the same CDR3. The CDR3 loop reads CSVALEWSEQYF. CDR3 bases: TGCAGCGTTGCCTTGGAGTGGAGCGAGCAGTATTTC. The chain combines TRBV29-1 with TRBJ2-7; the D is unclear. The germline CDR1 and CDR2 sequences are SQVTM and ANQGSEA. This CDR3 region has 12 residues.

V gene TRBV6-5 combines with J gene TRBJ2-5, with 9 bases matching TRBD2. The CDR3 extends over 15 amino acids. Germline CDR1 is MNHEY and CDR2 is SVGAGI. V trimming: 5 bases; J trimming: 5 bases; junction bases outside the gene matches: 9. As DNA, the CDR3 is TGTGCCAGCAGTGTAGAAGGGGCGGGAGGGGAGACCCAGTACTTC. Translated: CASSVEGAGGETQYF.

The chain joins TRBV5-8 to TRBJ2-5; D remains unclear. The V gene lost 4 bases and the J gene lost 1 base, with 11 bases spanning the gap. From germline, CDR1 is SGHTS and CDR2 YDEGEE. The CDR3 spans 14 residues. In DNA, the CDR3 is TGTGCCAGCAGCCCGGAAGGACCCCAAGAGACCCAGTACTTC. This translates into CASSPEGPQETQYF.

The rearrangement joins TRBV27 to TRBJ2-3; D perhaps matches TRBD2 (5 bases). The V end lost 10 bases, the J end lost 6 bases, and 17 bases lay between the germline ends. There are 13 residues in the CDR3. Germline V gene data show CDR1 as MNHEY and CDR2 as SMNVEV (reference sequence). This CDR3 reads CATGVLAKDTQYF. The CDR3 DNA reads TGTGCCACCGGGGTCCTAGCTAAGGATACGCAGTATTTT.